The entry below describes one T cell receptor (beta chain). Antigen unknown. These data originate in a study of shared clonotypes between healthy human individuals. The study's findings and limits: The low donor count limited represented genetic and exposure-history diversity.

The CDR3 runs to 15 residues. DNA at 200 ng, tens of thousands of T cell genomes, went into sorted-subset replicate PCRs. Data came from immunoSEQ multiplex PCR; TCRdb stores just in-frame clones and leaves some out. Of approximately 710,000 clones listed, around 90% are singletons. The sequenced sample consisted of memory CD8+ T cells from PBMCs. Subset reported: CD45RO+ cells pooled with CCR7-negative TemRA cells. This chain links TRBV12-2 with TRBJ2-1; the table's D call TRBD2 went unverified against the DNA. TRBV12-2 is a documented pseudogene. The TCR was taken from a man between 18 and 29 years old in good health. Some clones in this sample may be carry-over from other donors' samples. CDR3 nucleotide sequence: TGTGCAAGTCGCTTATCGTGCGGGAGTCACAATGAGCAGTTCTTC. Translation: CASRLSCGSHNEQFF.